This T cell receptor beta chain derives from a study of identical twins. Study-wide points: Insertions were reduced in abundant cord blood beta clonotypes but not in memory repertoires.

Germline CDR1 and CDR2: ENHRY and SYGVKD. The CDR3 consists of 16 residues. The V segment lost 8 bases and the J segment 4 bases; nucleotides outside the gene matches: 8. TCRdb called the 5' RACE reads again in MiXCR, with one record for every CDR3 protein. The table has about 660,000 distinct CDR3 sequences, less than 10% seen once. Note on this clonotype: Its antigen is undetermined.

The same data also went into a second study, on yellow fever vaccine responses in identical twins. According to that study: Twins' vaccine T cell response reportedly gave the appearance of partial convergence and partial personalization.

Sequences were obtained from PBMCs. V gene TRBV10-3 combines with J gene TRBJ2-2; the match to TRBD2 covers 12 bases. This TCR was recovered from a woman between 18 and 29 years old in good health. CDR3 amino acids: CAIARLAGEGTGELFF. CDR3 in DNA: TGTGCCATCGCTAGACTAGCGGGAGAAGGCACCGGGGAGCTGTTTTTT.